The rows below give T cell receptor beta chains drawn from one sample of a study of vaccination and CD4 T cells after COVID-19. Antigen specificity for these receptors is unknown. TCRdb redid the calling of the PCR reads with MiXCR, one entry per CDR3 protein. The sample records 18,000 or so distinct CDR3 sequences, 53% being singletons. This material consisted of CD4+ T cells from blood, cultured in vitro, taken before SARS-CoV-2 vaccination. Receptor source: a human donor who had recovered from COVID-19. CDR3s include the opening cysteine and the closing phenylalanine or tryptophan. D genes are given only for firm matches. Not every row has a clone size; where given, it reads once, few, many or a size class.

TRBJ2-2 | . | TRBV19 | . | CASSIGGSNTGELFF | TGTGCCAGTAGTATCGGCGGATCGAACACCGGGGAGCTGTTTTTT
TRBJ2-5 | . | TRBV6-1 | . | CASSVPSKGETQYF | TGTGCCAGCAGCGTCCCGAGCAAGGGAGAGACCCAGTACTTC
TRBJ1-2 | . | TRBV5-1 | . | CASSPRGTGYTF | TGCGCCAGCAGCCCCCGGGGGACTGGCTACACCTTC
TRBJ2-5 | . | TRBV20-1 | few | CSATPPTLSQYF | TGCAGTGCCACCCCCCCTACTTTGTCACAGTACTTC
TRBJ2-7 | TRBD1 | TRBV4-1 | . | CASSPGTGGREQYF | TGCGCCAGCAGCCCCGGGACAGGGGGCCGGGAGCAGTACTTC
TRBJ1-5 | TRBD1 | TRBV2 | few | CASSGGTGFQPQHF | TGTGCCAGCAGCGGCGGGACAGGGTTTCAGCCCCAGCATTTT
TRBJ2-3 | . | TRBV6-1 | . | CASSLRDNTQYF | TGTGCCAGCAGTCTTCGGGATAATACGCAGTATTTT
TRBJ2-3 | . | TRBV6-4 | . | CASSDGSTDTQYF | TGTGCCAGCAGTGACGGGAGCACAGATACGCAGTATTTT
TRBJ1-5 | . | TRBV6-2/TRBV6-3 | . | CASSYTQGNQPQHF | TGTGCCAGCAGTTATACTCAGGGGAATCAGCCCCAGCATTTT
TRBJ1-5 | . | TRBV28 | . | CASGEWNSNQPQHF | TGTGCCAGCGGGGAGTGGAATAGCAATCAGCCCCAGCATTTT
TRBJ2-7 | TRBD2 | TRBV20-1 | few | CSARGGKVEQYF | TGCAGTGCTAGGGGAGGGAAGGTGGAGCAGTACTTC
TRBJ1-2 | . | TRBV24-1 | . | CATSARQESRAPRHYGYTF | TGTGCCACCAGTGCCCGACAGGAGTCTCGGGCACCTCGTCACTATGGCTACACCTTC
TRBJ1-5 | . | TRBV7-8 | few | CASSLDLGGNQPQHF | TGTGCCAGCAGCTTAGATCTGGGCGGCAATCAGCCCCAGCATTTT
TRBJ1-5 | . | TRBV6-5 | . | CASSYRGRSNQPQHF | TGTGCCAGCAGTTACAGGGGAAGGAGTAATCAGCCCCAGCATTTT
TRBJ2-2 | . | TRBV20-1 | few | CSARWTGHRSGELFF | TGCAGTGCGCGATGGACGGGGCACCGGTCCGGGGAGCTGTTTTTT
TRBJ2-5 | TRBD2 | TRBV20-1 | . | CSATTSGRDQYF | TGCAGTGCTACGACTAGCGGGAGGGACCAGTACTTC
TRBJ2-2 | TRBD1 | TRBV27 | . | CTSSLSRDRRILGENPGELFF | TGCACCAGCAGTTTATCCCGGGACAGGAGGATTCTGGGGGAGAATCCCGGGGAGCTGTTTTTT
TRBJ2-2 | . | TRBV12-3/TRBV12-4 | . | CASGSLQGRGDTGELFF | TGTGCCAGCGGTTCACTCCAGGGGCGAGGCGACACCGGGGAGCTGTTTTTT
TRBJ1-3 | . | TRBV11-2 | . | CASSQGNTIYF | TGTGCCAGCAGCCAAGGAAACACCATATATTTT
TRBJ2-7 | . | TRBV20-1 | . | CSATEGDYEQYF | TGCAGTGCTACAGAAGGGGATTACGAGCAGTACTTC
TRBJ2-3 | . | TRBV18 | . | CASGERPIFTDTQYF | TGTGCCAGTGGGGAGCGGCCGATCTTCACAGATACGCAGTATTTT
TRBJ2-5 | . | TRBV7-8 | . | CASSRAQGETQYF | TGTGCCAGCAGCCGTGCCCAGGGGGAGACCCAGTACTTC
TRBJ1-2 | TRBD1 | TRBV2 | few | CASSGQGTFYGYTF | TGTGCCAGCAGTGGACAGGGTACGTTCTACGGCTACACCTTC
TRBJ2-4 | . | TRBV20-1 | few | CSAEGVRANIQYF | TGCAGTGCCGAGGGGGTCAGGGCCAACATTCAGTACTTC
TRBJ2-5 | . | TRBV7-9 | . | CASSSRGSQETQYF | TGTGCCAGCAGCTCAAGGGGCTCACAAGAGACCCAGTACTTC
TRBJ2-5 | . | TRBV20-1 | few | CSATFGGMRETQYF | TGCAGTGCCACCTTCGGGGGAATGAGGGAGACCCAGTACTTC
TRBJ2-1 | TRBD2 | TRBV6-1 | . | CASSELAANEQFF | TGTGCCAGCAGCGAACTAGCGGCTAATGAGCAGTTCTTC
TRBJ2-2 | . | TRBV5-1 | . | CASSQGAGVSGELFF | TGCGCCAGCAGCCAAGGGGCTGGGGTCTCCGGGGAGCTGTTTTTT
TRBJ2-3 | TRBD2 | TRBV28 | . | CASSTRSPTSGRGADTQYF | TGTGCCAGCAGTACCAGGTCCCCCACTAGCGGGAGGGGGGCAGATACGCAGTATTTT
TRBJ2-7 | TRBD2 | TRBV11-2 | . | CASSGLRGSRRGNEQYF | TGTGCCAGCAGCGGTCTGCGCGGGAGCCGACGGGGAAACGAGCAGTACTTC
TRBJ2-6 | . | TRBV18 | . | CASSPDSSGANVLTF | TGTGCCAGCTCACCGGACAGCTCTGGGGCCAACGTCCTGACTTTC
TRBJ1-5 | . | TRBV20-1 | . | CSASLSRGRGQPQHF | TGCAGTGCCTCCCTTTCTAGGGGGAGAGGTCAGCCCCAGCATTTT
TRBJ1-1 | . | TRBV12-3/TRBV12-4 | once | CASTLQLNTEAFF | TGTGCCAGCACCTTACAGCTGAACACTGAAGCTTTCTTT
TRBJ2-3 | . | TRBV5-1 | . | CASSLGGQTDTQYF | TGCGCCAGCAGCTTGGGAGGACAGACAGATACGCAGTATTTT
TRBJ1-6 | . | TRBV6-1 | . | CASSEGEIGDSPLHF | TGTGCCAGCAGTGAAGGGGAAATAGGAGATTCACCCCTCCACTTT
TRBJ1-1 | . | TRBV6-1 | . | CASSEGAHTEAFF | TGTGCCAGCAGTGAGGGGGCCCACACTGAAGCTTTCTTT
TRBJ2-1 | TRBD2 | TRBV7-9 | . | CASSLTAGLAGSYNEQFF | TGTGCCAGCAGCTTAACCGCGGGACTAGCGGGCTCCTACAATGAGCAGTTCTTC
TRBJ2-2 | TRBD2 | TRBV5-1 | . | CASSFLAGASGELFF | TGCGCCAGCAGCTTTCTAGCGGGAGCGTCCGGGGAGCTGTTTTTT
TRBJ2-1 | TRBD2 | TRBV20-1 | once | CSARDPAGGRDNEQFF | TGCAGTGCTAGAGATCCAGCGGGAGGAAGGGACAATGAGCAGTTCTTC
TRBJ1-2 | . | TRBV28 | . | CASRNLGRSYTF | TGTGCCAGCAGGAATCTGGGTAGGAGCTACACCTTC
TRBJ2-7 | TRBD2 | TRBV28 | . | CASSGPGTSGSYEQYF | TGTGCCAGCAGTGGTCCGGGGACTAGCGGGAGCTACGAGCAGTACTTC
TRBJ1-1 | . | TRBV2 | . | CASSEEATANTEAFF | TGTGCCAGCAGTGAAGAGGCGACAGCGAACACTGAAGCTTTCTTT
TRBJ1-1 | TRBD1 | TRBV12-3/TRBV12-4 | . | CASSPNPGQGPNTEAFF | TGTGCCAGCAGCCCCAATCCGGGACAGGGGCCGAACACTGAAGCTTTCTTT
TRBJ2-3 | TRBD1 | TRBV7-2 | few | CASTPGQGTDTQYF | TGTGCCAGCACCCCGGGACAGGGAACAGATACGCAGTATTTT
TRBJ1-2 | . | TRBV28 | . | CASSPNGVSASTF | TGTGCCAGCAGTCCTAACGGGGTTTCCGCCAGCACCTTC
TRBJ2-1 | . | TRBV11-2 | few | CASSLAGGVSYNEQFF | TGTGCCAGCAGCTTAGCTGGGGGAGTCTCCTACAATGAGCAGTTCTTC
TRBJ2-1 | . | TRBV21-1 | . | CASSKEPQPGSPYNEQFF | TGTGCCAGCAGCAAAGAGCCCCAACCGGGGTCACCCTACAATGAGCAGTTCTTC
TRBJ1-1 | . | TRBV27 | . | CASSSPSLNTEAFF | TGTGCCAGCAGTTCCCCGTCTCTGAACACTGAAGCTTTCTTT
TRBJ2-3 | TRBD1 | TRBV30 | . | CAWSGDREGTDTQYF | TGTGCCTGGAGCGGGGACAGGGAAGGCACAGATACGCAGTATTTT
TRBJ2-1 | . | TRBV11-2 | once | CASSLAARAEQFF | TGTGCCAGCAGCTTAGCCGCGAGGGCTGAGCAGTTCTTC
TRBJ1-4 | . | TRBV4-1 | . | CASSQSHGGILFF | TGCGCCAGCAGCCAATCACACGGAGGGATACTGTTTTTT
TRBJ2-7 | . | TRBV10-3 | . | CAISGTLGGGEQYF | TGTGCCATCAGCGGGACTTTAGGAGGCGGCGAGCAGTACTTC
TRBJ2-3 | TRBD2 | TRBV19 | . | CASGTSGSTDTQYF | TGTGCCAGTGGGACTAGCGGTAGCACAGATACGCAGTATTTT
TRBJ2-7 | TRBD2 | TRBV20-1 | . | CSARSPLAGGPEQYF | TGCAGTGCTAGATCCCCTCTAGCGGGAGGGCCGGAGCAGTACTTC
TRBJ2-3 | TRBD1 | TRBV20-1 | . | CSASDRARTDTQYF | TGCAGTGCTTCCGACAGGGCGCGCACAGATACGCAGTATTTT